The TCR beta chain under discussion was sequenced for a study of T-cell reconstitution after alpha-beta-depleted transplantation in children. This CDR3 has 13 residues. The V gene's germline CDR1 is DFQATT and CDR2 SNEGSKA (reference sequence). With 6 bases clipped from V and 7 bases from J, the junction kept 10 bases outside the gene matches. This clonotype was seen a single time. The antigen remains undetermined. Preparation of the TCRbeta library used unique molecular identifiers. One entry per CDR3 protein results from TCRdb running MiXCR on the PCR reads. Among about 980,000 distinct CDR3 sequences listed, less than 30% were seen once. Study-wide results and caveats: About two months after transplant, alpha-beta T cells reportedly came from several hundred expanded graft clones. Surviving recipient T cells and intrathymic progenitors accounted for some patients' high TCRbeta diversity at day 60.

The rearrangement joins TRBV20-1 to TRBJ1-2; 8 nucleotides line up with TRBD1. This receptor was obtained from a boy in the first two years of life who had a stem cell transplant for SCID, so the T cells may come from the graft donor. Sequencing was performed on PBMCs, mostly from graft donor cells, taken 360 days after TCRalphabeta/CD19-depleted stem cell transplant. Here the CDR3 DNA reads TGCAGTGCGATGGGGACAGGAAGCAGTGGCTACACCTTC. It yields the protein CSAMGTGSSGYTF.